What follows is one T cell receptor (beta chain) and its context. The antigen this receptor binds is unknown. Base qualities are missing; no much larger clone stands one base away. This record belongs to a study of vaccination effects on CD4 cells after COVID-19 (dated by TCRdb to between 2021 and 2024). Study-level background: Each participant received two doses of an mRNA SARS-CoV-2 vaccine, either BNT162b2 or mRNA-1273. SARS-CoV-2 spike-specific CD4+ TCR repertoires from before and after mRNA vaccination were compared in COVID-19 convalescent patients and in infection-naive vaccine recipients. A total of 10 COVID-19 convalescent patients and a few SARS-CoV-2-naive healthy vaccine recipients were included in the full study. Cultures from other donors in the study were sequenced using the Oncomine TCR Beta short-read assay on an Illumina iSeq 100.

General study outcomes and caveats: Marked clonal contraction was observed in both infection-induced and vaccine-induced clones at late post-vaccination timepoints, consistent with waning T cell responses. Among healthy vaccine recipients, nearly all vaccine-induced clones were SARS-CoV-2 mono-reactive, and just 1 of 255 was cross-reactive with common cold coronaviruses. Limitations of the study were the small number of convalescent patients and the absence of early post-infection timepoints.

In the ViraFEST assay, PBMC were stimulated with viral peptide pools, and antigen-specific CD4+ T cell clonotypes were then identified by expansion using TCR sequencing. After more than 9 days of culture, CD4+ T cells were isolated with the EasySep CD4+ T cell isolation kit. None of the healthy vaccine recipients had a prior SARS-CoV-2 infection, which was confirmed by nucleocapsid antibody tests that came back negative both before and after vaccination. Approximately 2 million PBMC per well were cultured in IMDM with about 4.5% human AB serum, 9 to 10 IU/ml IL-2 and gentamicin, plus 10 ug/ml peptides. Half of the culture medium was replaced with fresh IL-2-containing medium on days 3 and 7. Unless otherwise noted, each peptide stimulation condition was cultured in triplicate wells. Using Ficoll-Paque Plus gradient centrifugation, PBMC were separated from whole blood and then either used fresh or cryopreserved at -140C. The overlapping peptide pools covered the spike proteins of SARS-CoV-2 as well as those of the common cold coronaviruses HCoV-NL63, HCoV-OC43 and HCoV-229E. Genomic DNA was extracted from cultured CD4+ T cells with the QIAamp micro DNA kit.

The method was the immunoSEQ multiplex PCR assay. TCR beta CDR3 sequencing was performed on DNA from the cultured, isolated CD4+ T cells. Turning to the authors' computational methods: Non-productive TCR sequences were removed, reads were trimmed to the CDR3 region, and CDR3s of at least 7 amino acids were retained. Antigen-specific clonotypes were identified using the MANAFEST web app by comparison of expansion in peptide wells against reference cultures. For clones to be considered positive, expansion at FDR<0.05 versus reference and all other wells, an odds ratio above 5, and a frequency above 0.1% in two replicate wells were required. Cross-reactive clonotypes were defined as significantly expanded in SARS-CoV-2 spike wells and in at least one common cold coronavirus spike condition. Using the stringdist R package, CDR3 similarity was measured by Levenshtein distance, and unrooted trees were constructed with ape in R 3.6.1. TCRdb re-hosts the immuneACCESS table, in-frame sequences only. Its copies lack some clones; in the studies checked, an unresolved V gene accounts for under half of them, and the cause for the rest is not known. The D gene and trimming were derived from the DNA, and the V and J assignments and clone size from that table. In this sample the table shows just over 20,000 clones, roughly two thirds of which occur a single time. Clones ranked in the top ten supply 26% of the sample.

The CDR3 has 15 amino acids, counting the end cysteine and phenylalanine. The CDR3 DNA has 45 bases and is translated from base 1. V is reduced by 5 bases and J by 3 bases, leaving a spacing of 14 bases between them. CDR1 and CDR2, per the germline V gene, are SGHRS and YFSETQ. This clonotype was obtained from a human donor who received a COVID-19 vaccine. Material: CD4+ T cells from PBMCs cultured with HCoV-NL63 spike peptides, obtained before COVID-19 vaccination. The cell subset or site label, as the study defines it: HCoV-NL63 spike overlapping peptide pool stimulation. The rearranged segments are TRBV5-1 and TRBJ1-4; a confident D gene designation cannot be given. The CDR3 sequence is CASSVARGANEKLFF. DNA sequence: TGCGCCAGCAGTGTCGCCCGGGGTGCTAATGAAAAACTGTTTTTT. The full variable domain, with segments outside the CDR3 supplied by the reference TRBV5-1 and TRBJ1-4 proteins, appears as KAGVTQTPRYLIKTRGQQVTLSCSPISGHRSVSWYQQTPGQGLQFLFEYFSETQRNKGNFPGRFSGRQFSNSRSEMNVSTLELGDSALYLCASSVARGANEKLFFGSGTQLSVL.